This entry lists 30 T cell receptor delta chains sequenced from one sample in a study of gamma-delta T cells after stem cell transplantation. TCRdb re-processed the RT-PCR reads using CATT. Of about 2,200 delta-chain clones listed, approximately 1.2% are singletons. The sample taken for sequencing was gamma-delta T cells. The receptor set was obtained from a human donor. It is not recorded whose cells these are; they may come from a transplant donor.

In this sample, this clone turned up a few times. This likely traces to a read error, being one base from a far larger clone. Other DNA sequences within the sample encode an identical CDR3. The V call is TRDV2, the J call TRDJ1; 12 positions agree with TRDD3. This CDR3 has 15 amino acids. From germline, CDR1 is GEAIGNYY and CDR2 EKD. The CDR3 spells CACDSILGDTAKLIF. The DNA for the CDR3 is TGTGCCTGTGACTCCATACTGGGGGATACCGCTAAACTCATCTTT.

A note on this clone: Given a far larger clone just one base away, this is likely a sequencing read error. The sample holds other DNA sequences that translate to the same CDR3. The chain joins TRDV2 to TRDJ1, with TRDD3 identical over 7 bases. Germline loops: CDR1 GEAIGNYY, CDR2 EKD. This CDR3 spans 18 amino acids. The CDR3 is CACDTVADLSGDRGKLIF. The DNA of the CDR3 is TGTGCCTGCGACACCGTTGCGGATTTATCGGGGGATCGGGGTAAACTCATCTTT.

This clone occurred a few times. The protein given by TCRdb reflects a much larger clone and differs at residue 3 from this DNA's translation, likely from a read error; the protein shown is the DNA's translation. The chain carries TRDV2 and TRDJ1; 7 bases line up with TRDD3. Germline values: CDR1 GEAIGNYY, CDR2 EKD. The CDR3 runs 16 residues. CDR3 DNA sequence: TGTGCCCGTGACACCTTGCTGGGGGTTCTCACCGATAAACTCATCTTT. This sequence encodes CARDTLLGVLTDKLIF.

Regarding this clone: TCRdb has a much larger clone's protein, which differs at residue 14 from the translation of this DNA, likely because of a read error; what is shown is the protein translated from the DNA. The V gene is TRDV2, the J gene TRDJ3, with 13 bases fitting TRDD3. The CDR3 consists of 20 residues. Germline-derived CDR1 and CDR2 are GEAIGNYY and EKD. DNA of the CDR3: TGTGCCTGTGACACCGTACTGGGGGATACGAAATCCTGGTACACCCGACAGATGTTTTTC. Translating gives CACDTVLGDTKSWYTRQMFF.

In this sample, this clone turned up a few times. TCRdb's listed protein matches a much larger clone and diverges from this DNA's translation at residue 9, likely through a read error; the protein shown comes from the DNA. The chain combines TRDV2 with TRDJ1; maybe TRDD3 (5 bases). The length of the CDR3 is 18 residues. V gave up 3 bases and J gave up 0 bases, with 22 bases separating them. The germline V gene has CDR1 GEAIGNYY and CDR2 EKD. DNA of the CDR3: TGTGCCTGTGACTTAATGGGGCCCACCCGGGAGGACACCGATAAACTCATCTTT. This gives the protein CACDLMGPTREDTDKLIF.

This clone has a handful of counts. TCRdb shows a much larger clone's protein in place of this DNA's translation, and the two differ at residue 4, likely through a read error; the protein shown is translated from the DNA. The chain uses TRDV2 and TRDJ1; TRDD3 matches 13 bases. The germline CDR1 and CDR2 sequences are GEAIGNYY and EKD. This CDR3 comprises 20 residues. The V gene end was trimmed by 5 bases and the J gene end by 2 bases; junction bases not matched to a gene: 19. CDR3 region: CACGPLRTGGYADRTDKLIF. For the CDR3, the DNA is TGTGCCTGTGGCCCCCTGCGTACTGGGGGATACGCTGATCGGACCGATAAACTCATCTTT.

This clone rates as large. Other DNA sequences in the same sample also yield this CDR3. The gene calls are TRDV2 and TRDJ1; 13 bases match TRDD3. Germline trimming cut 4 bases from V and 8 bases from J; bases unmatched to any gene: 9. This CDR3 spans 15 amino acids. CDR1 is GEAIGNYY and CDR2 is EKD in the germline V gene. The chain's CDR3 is CACEELGDTRLKLIF. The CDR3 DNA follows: TGTGCCTGTGAAGAACTGGGGGATACGCGCTTAAAACTCATCTTT.

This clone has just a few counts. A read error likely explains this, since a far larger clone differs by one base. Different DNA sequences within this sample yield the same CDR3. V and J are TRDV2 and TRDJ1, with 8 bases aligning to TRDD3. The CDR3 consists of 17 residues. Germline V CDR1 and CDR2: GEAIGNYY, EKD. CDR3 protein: CACDTVGTGGYSEKLIF. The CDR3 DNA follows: TGTGCCTGTGACACCGTAGGTACTGGGGGGTACTCCGAAAAACTCATCTTT.

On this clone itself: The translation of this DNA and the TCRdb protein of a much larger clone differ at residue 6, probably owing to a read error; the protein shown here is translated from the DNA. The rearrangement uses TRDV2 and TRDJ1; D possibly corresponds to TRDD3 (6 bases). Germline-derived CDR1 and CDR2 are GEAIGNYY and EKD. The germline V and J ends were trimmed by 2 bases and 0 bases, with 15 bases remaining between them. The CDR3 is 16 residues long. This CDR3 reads CACDIASGEYTDKLIF. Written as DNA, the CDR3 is TGTGCCTGTGACATCGCTTCGGGGGAATACACCGATAAACTCATCTTT.

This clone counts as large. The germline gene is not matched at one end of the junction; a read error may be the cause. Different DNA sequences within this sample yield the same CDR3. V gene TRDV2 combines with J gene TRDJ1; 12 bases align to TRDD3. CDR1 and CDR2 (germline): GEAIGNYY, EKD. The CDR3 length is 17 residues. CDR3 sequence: CACDTVGTGGYSEKLIF. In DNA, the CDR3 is TGTGCCTGTGACACCGTAGGTACTGGGGGATACTCCGAAAAACTCATCTTT.

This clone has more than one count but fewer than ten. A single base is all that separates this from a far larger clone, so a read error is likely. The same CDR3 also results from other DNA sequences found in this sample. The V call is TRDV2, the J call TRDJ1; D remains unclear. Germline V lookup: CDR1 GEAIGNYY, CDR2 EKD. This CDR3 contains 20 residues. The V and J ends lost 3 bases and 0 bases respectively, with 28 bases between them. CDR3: CACDAITTEPYTRYTDKLIF. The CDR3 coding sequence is TGTGCCTGTGACGCCATCACAACCGAACCTTATACCAGATACACCGATAAACTCATCTTT.

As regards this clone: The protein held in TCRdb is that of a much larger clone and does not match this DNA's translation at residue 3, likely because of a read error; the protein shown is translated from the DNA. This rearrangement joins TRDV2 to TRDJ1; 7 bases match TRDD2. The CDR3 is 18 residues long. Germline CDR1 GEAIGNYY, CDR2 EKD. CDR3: CARDGLPLRGGDTDKLIF. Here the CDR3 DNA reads TGTGCCCGTGACGGCCTTCCTCTACGGGGAGGAGACACCGATAAACTCATCTTT.

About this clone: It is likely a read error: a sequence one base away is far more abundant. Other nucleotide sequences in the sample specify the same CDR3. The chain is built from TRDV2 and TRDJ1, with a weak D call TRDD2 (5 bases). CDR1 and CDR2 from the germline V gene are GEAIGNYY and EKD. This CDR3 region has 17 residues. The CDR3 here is CACDSLRSEAYTDKLIF. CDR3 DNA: TGTGCCTGTGACAGTCTCAGATCCGAGGCCTACACCGATAAGCTCATCTTT.

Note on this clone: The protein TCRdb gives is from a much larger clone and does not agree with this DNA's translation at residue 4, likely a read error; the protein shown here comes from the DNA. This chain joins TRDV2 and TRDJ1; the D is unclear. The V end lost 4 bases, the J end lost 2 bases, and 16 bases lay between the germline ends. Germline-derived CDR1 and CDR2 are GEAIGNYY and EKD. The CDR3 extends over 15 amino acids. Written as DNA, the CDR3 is TGTGCCTGTGAGACCATTCGCCCTCGGACCGATAAACTCATCTTT. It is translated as CACETIRPRTDKLIF.

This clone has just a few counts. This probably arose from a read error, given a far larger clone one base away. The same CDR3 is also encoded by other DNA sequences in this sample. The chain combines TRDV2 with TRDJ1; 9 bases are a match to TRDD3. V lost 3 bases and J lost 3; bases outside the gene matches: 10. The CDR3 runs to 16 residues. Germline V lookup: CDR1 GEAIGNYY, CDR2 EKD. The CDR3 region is CACDALVLGDSDKLIF. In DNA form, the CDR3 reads TGTGCCTGTGACGCGCTAGTGCTGGGGGATTCCGATAAACTCATCTTT.

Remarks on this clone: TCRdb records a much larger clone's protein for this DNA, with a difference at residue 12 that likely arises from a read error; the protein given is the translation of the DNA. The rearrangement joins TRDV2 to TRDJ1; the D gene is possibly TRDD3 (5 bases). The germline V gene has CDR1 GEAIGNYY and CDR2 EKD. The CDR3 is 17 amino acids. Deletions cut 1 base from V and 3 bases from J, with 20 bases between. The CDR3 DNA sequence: TGTGCCTGTGACACGGTTGGGGTCCCCTCCGACGCCGATAAACTCATCTTT. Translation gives CACDTVGVPSDADKLIF.

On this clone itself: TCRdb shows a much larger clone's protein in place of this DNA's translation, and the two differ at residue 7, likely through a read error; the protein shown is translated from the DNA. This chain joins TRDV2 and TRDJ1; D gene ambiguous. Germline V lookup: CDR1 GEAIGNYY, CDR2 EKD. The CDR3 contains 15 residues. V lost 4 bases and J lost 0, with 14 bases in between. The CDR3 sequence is CACEQLRAYTDKLIF. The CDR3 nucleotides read TGTGCCTGTGAACAACTGAGGGCGTACACCGATAAACTCATCTTT.

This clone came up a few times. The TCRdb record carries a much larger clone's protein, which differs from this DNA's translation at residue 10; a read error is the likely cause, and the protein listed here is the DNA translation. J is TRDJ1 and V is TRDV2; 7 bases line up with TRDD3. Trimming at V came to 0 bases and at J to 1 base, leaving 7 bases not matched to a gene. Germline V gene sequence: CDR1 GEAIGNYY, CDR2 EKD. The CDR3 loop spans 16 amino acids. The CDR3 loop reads CACDTLLGVPTDKLIF. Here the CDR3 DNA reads TGTGCCTGTGACACCTTGCTGGGGGTTCCCACCGATAAACTCATCTTT.

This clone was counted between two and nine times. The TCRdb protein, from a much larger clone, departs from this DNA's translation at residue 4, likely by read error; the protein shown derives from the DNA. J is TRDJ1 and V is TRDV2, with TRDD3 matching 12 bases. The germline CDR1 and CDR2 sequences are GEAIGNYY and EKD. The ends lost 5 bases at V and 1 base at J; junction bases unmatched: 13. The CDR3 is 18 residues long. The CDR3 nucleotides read TGTGCCTGTGGCCGTTTGGTACTGGGGGATACCCTCACCGATAAACTCATCTTT. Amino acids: CACGRLVLGDTLTDKLIF.

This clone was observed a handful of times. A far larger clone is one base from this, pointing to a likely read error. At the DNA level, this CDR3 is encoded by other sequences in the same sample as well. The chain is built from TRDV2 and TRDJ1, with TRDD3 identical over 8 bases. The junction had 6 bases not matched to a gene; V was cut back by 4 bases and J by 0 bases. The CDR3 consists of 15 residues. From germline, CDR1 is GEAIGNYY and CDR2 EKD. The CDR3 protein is CACEQLGAYTDKLIF. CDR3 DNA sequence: TGTGCCTGTGAGCAACTGGGGGCGTACACCGATAAACTCATCTTT.

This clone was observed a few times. The CDR3 loop is CACDILGDSDKLIF. The CDR3 DNA is TGTGCCTGTGACATACTGGGGGATTCCGATAAACTCATCTTT. The chain recombines TRDV2 with TRDJ1; 10 bases are shared with TRDD3. The CDR3 consists of 14 residues. V lost 2 bases to trimming and J lost 3 bases; unmatched junction nucleotides: 2. CDR1 is GEAIGNYY, CDR2 EKD, per germline.

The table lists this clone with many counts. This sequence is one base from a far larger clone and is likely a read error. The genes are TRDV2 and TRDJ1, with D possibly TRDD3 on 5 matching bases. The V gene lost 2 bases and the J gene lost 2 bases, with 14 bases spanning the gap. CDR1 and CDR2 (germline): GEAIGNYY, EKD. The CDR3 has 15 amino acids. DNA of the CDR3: TGTGCCTGTGACAAGGCGGGGGGCCAAACCGATAAACTCATCTTT. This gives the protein CACDKAGGQTDKLIF.

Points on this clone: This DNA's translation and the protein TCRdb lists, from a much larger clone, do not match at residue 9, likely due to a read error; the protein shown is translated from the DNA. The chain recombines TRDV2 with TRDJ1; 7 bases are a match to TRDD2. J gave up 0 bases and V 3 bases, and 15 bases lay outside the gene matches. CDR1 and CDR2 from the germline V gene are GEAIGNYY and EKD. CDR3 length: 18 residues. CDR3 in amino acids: CACDGLPLQGGDTDKLIF. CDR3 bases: TGTGCCTGTGACGGCCTTCCTCTACAGGGAGGAGACACCGATAAACTCATCTTT.

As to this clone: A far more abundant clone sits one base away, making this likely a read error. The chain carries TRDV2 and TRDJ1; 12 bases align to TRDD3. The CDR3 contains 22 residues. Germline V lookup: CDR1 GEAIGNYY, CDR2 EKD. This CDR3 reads CARDKVTPGGYDPPGAEGKLIF. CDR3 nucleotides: TGTGCCCGTGACAAGGTCACGCCTGGGGGATACGACCCCCCCGGGGCAGAGGGCAAACTCATCTTT.

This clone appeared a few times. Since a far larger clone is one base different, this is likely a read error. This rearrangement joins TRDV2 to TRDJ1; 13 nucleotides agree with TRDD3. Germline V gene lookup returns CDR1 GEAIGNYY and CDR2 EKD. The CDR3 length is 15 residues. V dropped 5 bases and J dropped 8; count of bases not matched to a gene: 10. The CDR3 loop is CACGELGDTRLKLIF. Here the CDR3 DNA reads TGTGCCTGTGGAGAACTGGGGGATACGCGCTTAAAACTCATCTTT.

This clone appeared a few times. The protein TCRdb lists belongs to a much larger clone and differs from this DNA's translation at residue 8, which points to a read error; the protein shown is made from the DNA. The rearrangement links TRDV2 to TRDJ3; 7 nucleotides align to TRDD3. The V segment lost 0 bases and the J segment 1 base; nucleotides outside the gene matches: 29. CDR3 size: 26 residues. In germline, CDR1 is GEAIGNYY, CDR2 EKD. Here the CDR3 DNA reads TGTGCCTGTGACACCGTAAAGCACCCGGGGCTGGGGGCCACCCTTCTCAGTTCCTGGGACACCCGACAGATGTTTTTC. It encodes CACDTVKHPGLGATLLSSWDTRQMFF.

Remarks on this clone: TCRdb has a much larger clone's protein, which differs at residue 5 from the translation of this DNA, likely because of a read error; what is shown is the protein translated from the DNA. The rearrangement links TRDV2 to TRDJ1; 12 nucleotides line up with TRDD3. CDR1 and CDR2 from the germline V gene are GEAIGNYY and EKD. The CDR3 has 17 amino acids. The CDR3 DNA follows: TGTGCCTGTGACGCCGTAGGTACTGGGGGATACTCCGAAAAACTCATCTTT. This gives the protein CACDAVGTGGYSEKLIF.

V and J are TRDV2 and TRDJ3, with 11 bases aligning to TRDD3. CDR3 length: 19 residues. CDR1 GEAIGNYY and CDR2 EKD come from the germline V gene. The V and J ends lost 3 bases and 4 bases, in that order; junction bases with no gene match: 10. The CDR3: CACDQPPLGDTWDTRQMFF. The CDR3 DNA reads TGTGCCTGTGACCAACCCCCGCTGGGGGATACATGGGACACCCGACAGATGTTTTTC.

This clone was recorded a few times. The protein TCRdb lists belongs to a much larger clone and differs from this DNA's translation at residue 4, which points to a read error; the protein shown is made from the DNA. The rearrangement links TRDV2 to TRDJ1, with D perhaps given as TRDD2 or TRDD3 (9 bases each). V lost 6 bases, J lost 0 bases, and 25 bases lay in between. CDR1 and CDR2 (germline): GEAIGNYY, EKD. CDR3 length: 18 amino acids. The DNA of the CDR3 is TGTGCCTGTAACGGCCTTCCTACTGGGGGAAAGTACACCGATAAACTCATCTTT. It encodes CACNGLPTGGKYTDKLIF.

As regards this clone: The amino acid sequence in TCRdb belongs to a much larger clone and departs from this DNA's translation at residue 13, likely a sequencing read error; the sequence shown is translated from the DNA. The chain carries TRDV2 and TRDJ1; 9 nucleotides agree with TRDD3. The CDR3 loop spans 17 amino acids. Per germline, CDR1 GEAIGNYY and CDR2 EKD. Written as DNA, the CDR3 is TGTGCCTGTGACAGACTGGGGGACCTGGAGTACACCAATAAACTCATCTTT. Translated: CACDRLGDLEYTNKLIF.